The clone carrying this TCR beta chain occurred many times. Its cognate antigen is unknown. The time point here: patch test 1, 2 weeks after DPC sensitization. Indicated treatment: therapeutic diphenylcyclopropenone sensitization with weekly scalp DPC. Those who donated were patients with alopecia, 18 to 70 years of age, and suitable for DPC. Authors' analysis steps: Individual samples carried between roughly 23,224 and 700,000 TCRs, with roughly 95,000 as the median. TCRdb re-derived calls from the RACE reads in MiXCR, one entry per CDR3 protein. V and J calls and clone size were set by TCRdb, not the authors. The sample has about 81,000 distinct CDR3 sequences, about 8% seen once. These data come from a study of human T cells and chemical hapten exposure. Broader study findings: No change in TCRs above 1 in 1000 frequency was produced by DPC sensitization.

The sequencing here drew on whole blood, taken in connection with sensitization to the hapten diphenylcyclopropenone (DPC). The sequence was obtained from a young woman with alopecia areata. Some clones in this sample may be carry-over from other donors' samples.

In nucleotides, the CDR3 is TGTGCCAGCAGCGCCCCGGGCTACCGGGACGAGCAGTACTTC. As protein: CASSAPGYRDEQYF. The chain couples TRBV7-9 to TRBJ2-7; D gene unclear. V shed 5 bases and J shed 5 bases, with 16 bases lying between them. Germline V gene data show CDR1 as SEHNR and CDR2 as FQNEAQ (reference sequence). CDR3 length equals 14 residues.